Following are 7 T cell receptor beta chains from one sample sequenced in a study of blood T cell repertoires in COVID-19. Clones were sequenced by immunoSEQ multiplex PCR, and TCRdb holds only the in-frame ones, with some missing. The sample carries some 74,000 clones, more than 70% recorded once. The material sequenced was peripheral blood. These receptors were collected from an older man with active or convalescent COVID-19.

The chain employs TRBV6-5 and TRBJ2-7; no clear D gene. Germline CDR1 is MNHEY and CDR2 is SVGAGI. Deletions cut 6 bases from V and 2 bases from J, with 17 bases between. This CDR3 contains 15 residues. The CDR3: CASRLNEAPAYEQYF. In nucleotides, the CDR3 is TGTGCCAGCAGATTGAACGAGGCACCGGCCTACGAGCAGTACTTC.

This chain uses TRBV11-3 with TRBJ2-7; 7 bases fit TRBD2. This CDR3 is 13 amino acids long. The junction had 2 bases not matched to a gene; V was cut back by 4 bases and J by 2 bases. Looked up from germline, CDR1 is SGHNT and CDR2 is YENEEA. CDR3 sequence reads: CASSYGLAYEQYF. Here the CDR3 DNA reads TGTGCCAGCAGCTACGGACTAGCCTACGAGCAGTACTTC. Full variable domain (rest looked up from reference TRBV11-3 and TRBJ2-7): EAGVVQSPRYKIIEKKQPVAFWCNPISGHNTLYWYLQNLGQGPELLIRYENEEAVDDSQLPKDRFSAERLKGVDSTLKIQPAELGDSAVYLCASSYGLAYEQYFGPGTRLTVT.

The chain employs TRBV2 and TRBJ2-1; 11 bases match TRBD2. CDR1 is SNHLY and CDR2 is FYNNEI in the germline V gene. The CDR3 spans 16 residues. V lost 8 bases to trimming and J lost 6 bases; unmatched junction nucleotides: 12. CDR3 sequence reads: CASRPRLAGPRNEQFF. DNA of the CDR3: TGTGCCAGCCGCCCCAGACTAGCGGGGCCGCGCAATGAGCAGTTCTTC.

The chain carries TRBV4-1 and TRBJ2-3; D possibly corresponds to TRBD2 (5 bases). Between the trimmed V and J ends, which lost 4 bases and 9 bases, there was a span of 8 bases. From germline, CDR1 is MGHRA and CDR2 YSYEKL. The CDR3 covers 11 residues. In DNA form, the CDR3 reads TGCGCCAGCAGCCTACTAGGGACGCAGTATTTT. This translates into CASSLLGTQYF.

This chain links TRBV6-6 with TRBJ1-6; TRBD1 matches at 7 bases. The CDR3 runs to 15 residues. J gave up 10 bases and V 6 bases, and 12 bases lay outside the gene matches. Germline V gene data show CDR1 as MNHNY and CDR2 as SVGAGI (reference sequence). CDR3: CASRYNRGSDSPLHF. Written as DNA, the CDR3 is TGTGCCAGCAGATATAACAGGGGATCAGACTCACCCCTCCACTTT.

This chain connects TRBV6-5 to TRBJ1-6, with D possibly being TRBD1 (6 bases). CDR3 length: 14 amino acids. The V and J ends lost 5 bases and 7 bases respectively, with 12 bases between them. Germline V gene lookup returns CDR1 MNHEY and CDR2 SVGAGI. The CDR3 DNA follows: TGTGCCAGCAGTATTACAGGGAGCAATTCACCCCTCCACTTT. Translated: CASSITGSNSPLHF.

J is TRBJ2-2 and V is TRBV7-6; D is perhaps TRBD2 (6 bases). Germline-derived CDR1 and CDR2 are SGHVS and FNYEAQ. The V and J ends lost 3 bases and 0 bases respectively, with 11 bases between them. The CDR3 has 16 residues. CDR3 loop: CASSLVRGANTGELFF. The CDR3 nucleotides read TGTGCCAGCAGCTTGGTGCGGGGCGCGAACACCGGGGAGCTGTTTTTT.